This record looks at one T cell receptor beta chain sequence and its context. In this sample, this clonotype turned up many times. Its cognate antigen has yet to be identified. Base qualities are not at hand, and no much larger clone is one base apart. This sample is drawn from a study of blood T cells in healthy people across ages (dated by TCRdb to 2013 to 2016). General notes on the study: In model experiments, roughly one uniquely barcoded TCR beta cDNA molecule per two T cells was captured by template switching. To track age-related changes in TCR beta repertoire diversity, the study relied on deep sequencing normalized with unique cDNA molecular identifiers. The donors were split into four age groups: young (average approximately 16 years), middle-aged (around 40), aged (roughly 68) and long-lived (roughly 77). To avoid experimental bias, donors of different ages were spread randomly across the sequencing lanes. Using the same blood draw, the study looked at two additional independent replicas of 1 million unique cDNA reads for two donors, one aged 18 to 29 and the other aged 80 or older. Overall study results and their limits: As age increased, observed TCR beta diversity per million T cells dropped in a roughly linear way, and a significant reduction was already evident by age 40. A strong correlation was found between observed TCR beta diversity and the percentage of naive T cells measured by flow cytometry. The long-lived group showed more naive CD4+ T cells, fewer expanded clones and increased TCR diversity than the aged group, suggesting age selection. Estimates of total diversity from one million sequenced T cells were regarded as lower bounds and underestimates. Because donor CMV infection status was unknown, age-related changes in expanded clonotypes were potentially confounded. Because profiling used bulk unsorted PBMCs, naive and antigen-experienced compartments could not be compared conclusively.

The donors were under 40 Caucasian individuals from Russia, aged 6 to 90 years, who were systemically healthy. Each donor gave 8 to 10 milliliters of peripheral blood, collected into EDTA-treated Vacutainer tubes. Ficoll-Paque density-gradient centrifugation was used to isolate PBMCs, with at least 6.5 million per sample. Total RNA was extracted from PBMCs with Trizol reagent, with at least 6 micrograms obtained per sample. Naive CD45RAhigh/CD27high T cell percentages were measured by flow cytometry on a PBMC aliquot from every donor. Library prep was done by 5' RACE. The data were produced on an Illumina HiSeq 2500. A second 7 to 11 cycle PCR used a sample-barcoded 5' primer and a J-beta primer mix. A template-switch 5' adaptor carrying 12 random nucleotides introduced a unique molecular identifier onto each TCR beta cDNA molecule. At least 2.5 million CDR3-containing paired-end reads were obtained from each sample. All of the RNA was converted into first-strand cDNA using the Mint cDNA synthesis kit, with a TRBC-specific oligonucleotide serving as the primer. Following uracil-DNA glycosylase treatment, a first 18-cycle PCR with universal primers M1SS and BC2_uni_R was performed on all cDNA. The paper's data handling went like this. Normalization of each sample was performed by random selection of 1 million high-quality reads, each carrying a distinct molecular identifier. Instead of being binned into consensus sequences, reads that shared molecular identifiers were thrown out. CDR3 identification, clonotype clustering and error correction used MiTCR with a Q25 quality threshold and the strictest error-elimination algorithm. A nonparametric unseen species model with Euler transformation was used to estimate a lower bound on total TCR beta diversity. The public reads were reprocessed in TCRdb via fastp at Q25 and MiXCR, keeping in-frame beta chains. Each CDR3 protein gets just one entry, which takes the most common genes and DNA from the rows behind it. For this entry, the V and J calls and clone size follow TCRdb and not the study's own pipeline. This sample lists more than 800,000 distinct CDR3 sequences; 25% to 35% were detected once. Around 15% of the sample rests with the top ten.

V is cut back by 2 bases and J by 4 bases, with 10 bases in the junction unmatched. CDR1 LNHNV and CDR2 YYDKDF are derived from the germline V gene (reference sequence). The CDR3 measures 16 amino acids from cysteine to phenylalanine. Only the CDR3 region is kept as DNA, spanning 48 bases read in frame from base 1. The rearrangement joined TRBV15 to TRBJ2-7; 8 nucleotides in the junction match TRBD1. Specimen: blood. The receptor was isolated from a woman of 80 years or more in good health. Read as DNA, the sequence is TGTGCCACCAGCAGAAAATTGGACAGGGTGGCATACGAGCAGTACTTC. Translated, it gives CATSRKLDRVAYEQYF.